These T cell receptor beta chains were read from a single sample in a study of CD8 T cells in Susac syndrome. One entry per CDR3 protein, called by TCRdb with MiXCR from the immunoSEQ multiplex PCR reads. The sample includes 95,000 to 150,000 distinct CDR3 sequences, roughly 94% seen only once; the top ten take about 0.28%. Sequenced material: CD8+ T cells from PBMCs. These TCRs come from a human donor with Susac syndrome. Both conserved end residues are trimmed from each CDR3. The order of the fields is V gene, J gene, CDR3 protein.

v_call: TRBV29-1
j_call: TRBJ2-7
cdr3_aa: SVGGGAAYEQY

v_call: TRBV12-3/TRBV12-4
j_call: TRBJ2-7
cdr3_aa: ASSPGVDIAYYEQY

v_call: TRBV7-8
j_call: TRBJ2-7
cdr3_aa: GVGRAGDYEQY

v_call: TRBV4-1
j_call: TRBJ2-7
cdr3_aa: ASSREAGRDEQY

v_call: TRBV29-1
j_call: TRBJ1-1
cdr3_aa: SVEDTEAF

v_call: TRBV5-4
j_call: TRBJ1-1
cdr3_aa: ASSWGSNAAF

v_call: TRBV4-1
j_call: TRBJ1-2
cdr3_aa: ASSFRTGGNYGYT

v_call: TRBV15
j_call: TRBJ2-7
cdr3_aa: ATSRSSGGPYEQY

v_call: TRBV7-9
j_call: TRBJ2-5
cdr3_aa: ASSPPSGGPDPQETQY

v_call: TRBV29-1
j_call: TRBJ1-1
cdr3_aa: SVESGSTEAF

v_call: TRBV30
j_call: TRBJ1-6
cdr3_aa: AWSVDSESSSYNSPLH

v_call: TRBV19
j_call: TRBJ1-5
cdr3_aa: ASNFRASNQPQH

v_call: TRBV3-1
j_call: TRBJ2-1
cdr3_aa: ASSQAPTSGYNEQF

v_call: TRBV29-1
j_call: TRBJ2-1
cdr3_aa: SVLSDTHNEQF

v_call: TRBV29-1
j_call: TRBJ2-2
cdr3_aa: SVEDGGRGDTGELF

v_call: TRBV4-3
j_call: TRBJ2-7
cdr3_aa: ASSQAADGYEQY

v_call: TRBV25-1
j_call: TRBJ1-6
cdr3_aa: ASSELGGAAYSPLH

v_call: TRBV13
j_call: TRBJ2-7
cdr3_aa: ASSLSASYEQY

v_call: TRBV5-1
j_call: TRBJ2-2
cdr3_aa: ASSPLRGGRGTGELF

v_call: TRBV5-6
j_call: TRBJ2-1
cdr3_aa: ASSLGGTVNEQF

v_call: TRBV5-1
j_call: TRBJ2-2
cdr3_aa: ASRSDRVRDTGELF

v_call: TRBV6-2/TRBV6-3
j_call: TRBJ2-5
cdr3_aa: ASSSGSQY